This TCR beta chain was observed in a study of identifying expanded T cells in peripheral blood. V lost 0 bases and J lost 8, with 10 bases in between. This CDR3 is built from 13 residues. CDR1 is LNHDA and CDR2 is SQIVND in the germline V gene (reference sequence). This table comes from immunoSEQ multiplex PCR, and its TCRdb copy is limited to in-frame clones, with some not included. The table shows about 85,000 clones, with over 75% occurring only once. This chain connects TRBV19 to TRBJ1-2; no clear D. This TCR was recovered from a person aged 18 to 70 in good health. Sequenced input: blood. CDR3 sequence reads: CASSIEAGSGYTF. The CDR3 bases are TGTGCCAGTAGTATAGAAGCGGGGAGCGGCTACACCTTC.